This TCR beta chain was identified in a study of human T cells and chemical hapten exposure. About the study: Sensitization used 2% DPC on roughly 2 cm by roughly 2 cm upper inner arm skin. Patches that contained 0.01% DPC were applied to the upper back and read at 6 days.

General study findings and limits: Compared to controls, expanded TCRs made significantly more large clusters of similar CDR3s.

Germline lookup yields CDR1 MNHEY and CDR2 SVGEGT. This CDR3 contains 14 residues. The V and J ends lost 8 bases and 6 bases respectively, with 16 bases between them. As for this clonotype: Its antigen is still unknown.

As for time point: patch test 1, 2 weeks after DPC sensitization. The treatment was: therapeutic diphenylcyclopropenone sensitization with weekly scalp DPC. A single record per CDR3 protein comes from TCRdb applying MiXCR to the RACE reads. The sample holds 65,000 to 85,000 distinct CDR3 sequences, 10% seen once. The sample was whole blood, taken in connection with sensitization to the hapten diphenylcyclopropenone (DPC). The chain joins TRBV6-2 or TRBV6-3 to TRBJ2-2; D may be TRBD2 (5 bases). This TCR came from a woman aged 45 to 65 with alopecia areata. Some clones in this sample may be carry-over from other donors' samples. The CDR3 sequence: CASRLLLGPGELFF. DNA of the CDR3: TGTGCCAGCCGCCTTTTACTAGGCCCCGGGGAGCTGTTTTTT.